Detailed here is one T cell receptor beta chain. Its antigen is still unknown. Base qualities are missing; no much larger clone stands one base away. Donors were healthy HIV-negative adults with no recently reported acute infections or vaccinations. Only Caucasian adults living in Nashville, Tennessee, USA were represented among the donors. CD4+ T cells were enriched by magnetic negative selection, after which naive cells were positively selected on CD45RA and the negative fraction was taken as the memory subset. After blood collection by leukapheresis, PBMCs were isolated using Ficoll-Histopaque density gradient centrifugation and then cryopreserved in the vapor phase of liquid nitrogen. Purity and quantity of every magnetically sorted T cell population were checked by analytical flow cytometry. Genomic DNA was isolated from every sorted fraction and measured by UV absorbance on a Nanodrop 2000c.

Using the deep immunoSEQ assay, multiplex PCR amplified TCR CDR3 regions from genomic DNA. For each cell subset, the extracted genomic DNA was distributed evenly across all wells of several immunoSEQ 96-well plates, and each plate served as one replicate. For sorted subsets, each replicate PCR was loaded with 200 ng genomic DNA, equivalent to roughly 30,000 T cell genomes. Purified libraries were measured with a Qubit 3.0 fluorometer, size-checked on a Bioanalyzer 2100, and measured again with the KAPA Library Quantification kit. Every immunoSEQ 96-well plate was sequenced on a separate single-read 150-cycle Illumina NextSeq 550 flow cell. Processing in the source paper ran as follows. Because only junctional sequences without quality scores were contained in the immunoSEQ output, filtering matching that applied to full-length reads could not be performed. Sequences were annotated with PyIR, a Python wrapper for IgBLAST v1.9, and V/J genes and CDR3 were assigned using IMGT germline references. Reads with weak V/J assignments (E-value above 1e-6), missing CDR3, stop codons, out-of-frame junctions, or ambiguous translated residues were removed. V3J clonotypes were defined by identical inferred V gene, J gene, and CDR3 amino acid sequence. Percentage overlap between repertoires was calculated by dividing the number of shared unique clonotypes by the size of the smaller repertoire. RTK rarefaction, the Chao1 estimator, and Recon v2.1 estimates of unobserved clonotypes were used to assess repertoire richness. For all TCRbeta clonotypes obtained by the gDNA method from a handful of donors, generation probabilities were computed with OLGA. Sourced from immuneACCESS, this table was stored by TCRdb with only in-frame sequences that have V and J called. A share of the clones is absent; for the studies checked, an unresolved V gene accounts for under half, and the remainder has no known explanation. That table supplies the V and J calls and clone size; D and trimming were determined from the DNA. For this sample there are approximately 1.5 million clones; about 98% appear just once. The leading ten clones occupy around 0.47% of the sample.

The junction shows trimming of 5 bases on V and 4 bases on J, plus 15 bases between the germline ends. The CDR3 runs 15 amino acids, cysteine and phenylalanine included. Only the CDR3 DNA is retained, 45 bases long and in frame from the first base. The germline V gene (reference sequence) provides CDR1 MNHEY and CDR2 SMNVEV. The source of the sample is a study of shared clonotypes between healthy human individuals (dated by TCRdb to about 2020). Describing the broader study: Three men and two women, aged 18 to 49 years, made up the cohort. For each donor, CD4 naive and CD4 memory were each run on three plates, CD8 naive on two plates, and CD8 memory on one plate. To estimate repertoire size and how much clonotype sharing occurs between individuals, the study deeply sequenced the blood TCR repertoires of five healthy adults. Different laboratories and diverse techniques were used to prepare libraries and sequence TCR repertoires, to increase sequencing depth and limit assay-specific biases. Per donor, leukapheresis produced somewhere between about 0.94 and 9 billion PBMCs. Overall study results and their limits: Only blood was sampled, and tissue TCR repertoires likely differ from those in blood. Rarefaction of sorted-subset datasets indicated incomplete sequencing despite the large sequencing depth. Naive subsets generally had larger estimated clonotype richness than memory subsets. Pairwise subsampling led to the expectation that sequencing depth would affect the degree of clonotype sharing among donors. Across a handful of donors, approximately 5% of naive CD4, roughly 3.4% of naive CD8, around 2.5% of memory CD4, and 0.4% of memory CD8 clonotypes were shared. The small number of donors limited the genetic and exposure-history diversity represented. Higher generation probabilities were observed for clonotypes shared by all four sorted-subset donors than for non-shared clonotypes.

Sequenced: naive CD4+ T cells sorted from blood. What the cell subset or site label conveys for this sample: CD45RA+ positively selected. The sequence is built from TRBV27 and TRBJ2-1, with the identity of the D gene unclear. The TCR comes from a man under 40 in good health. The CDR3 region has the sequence CASSPVGSQYNEQFF. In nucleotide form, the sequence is TGTGCCAGCAGTCCAGTAGGATCACAATACAATGAGCAGTTCTTC.